This T cell receptor beta chain was sequenced during a study of cytomegalovirus exposure and HLA in healthy donors. This PCR relied on a set of 60 Vbeta primers and 13 Jbeta primers. Only in-frame clones appear in the TCRdb table, and some are missing; sequencing was by immunoSEQ multiplex PCR. The sample contains fewer than 200,000 clones, approximately 74% of which appear only once. The CDR3 has 13 amino acids. The V end was cut by 2 bases, the J end by 6 bases, with 7 bases between. Germline V CDR1 and CDR2: SGHAT, FQNNGV. The V and J genes are TRBV11-2 and TRBJ2-2; D call uncertain. The sequenced sample was PBMCs. This TCR was sampled from a woman in her 30s in good health and CMV-seronegative. CDR3 sequence (DNA): TGTGCCAGCAGCTTAAGAAGCGCCGGGGAGCTGTTTTTT. This gives the protein CASSLRSAGELFF.